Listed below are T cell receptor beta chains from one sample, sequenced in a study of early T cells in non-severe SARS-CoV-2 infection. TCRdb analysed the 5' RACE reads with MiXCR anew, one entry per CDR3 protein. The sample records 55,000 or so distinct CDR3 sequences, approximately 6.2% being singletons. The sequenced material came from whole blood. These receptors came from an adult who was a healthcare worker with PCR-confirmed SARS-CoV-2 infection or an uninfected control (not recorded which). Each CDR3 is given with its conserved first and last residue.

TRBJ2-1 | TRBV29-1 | CSVTGSGNEQFF
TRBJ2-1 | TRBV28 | CASSSRTSGGQLEQFF
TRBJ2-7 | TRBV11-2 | CASSLTPRTGSYEQYF
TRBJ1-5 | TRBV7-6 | CASSNRGQGQPQHF
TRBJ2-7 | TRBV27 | CASSSPQGANEQYF
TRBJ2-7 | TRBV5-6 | CASSLISRSEQYF
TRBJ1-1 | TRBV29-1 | CSVLLTTGNTEAFF
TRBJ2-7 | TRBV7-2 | CASSLRYEQYF
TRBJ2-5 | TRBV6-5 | CASSRDRAETQYF
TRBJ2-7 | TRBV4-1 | CASSQEHGGDDPYEQYF
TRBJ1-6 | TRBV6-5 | CASSRGLLYNSPLHF
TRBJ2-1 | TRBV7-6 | CASSSRLGNEQFF
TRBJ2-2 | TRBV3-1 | CASSQWGRVTGELFF
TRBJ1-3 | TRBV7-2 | CASSLLTGISGNTIYF
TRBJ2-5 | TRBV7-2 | CASSLSLQETQYF
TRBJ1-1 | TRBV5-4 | CASSSITRNTEAFF
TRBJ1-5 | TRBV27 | CASSLWGNSNQPQHF
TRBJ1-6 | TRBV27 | CASRIQASSYNSPLHF
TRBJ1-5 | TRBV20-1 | CSAQQGGGHQPQHF
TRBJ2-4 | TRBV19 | CASRGLQNIQYF
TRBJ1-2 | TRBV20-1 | CSARGQPGGSGYTF
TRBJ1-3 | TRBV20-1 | CSVPLGAGSGNTIYF
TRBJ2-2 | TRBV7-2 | CASSLVGPSTGELFF
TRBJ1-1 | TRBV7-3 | CASSLYANTEAFF
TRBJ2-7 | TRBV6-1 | CASSASAGASYEQYF
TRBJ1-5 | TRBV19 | CASSIGTGRQPQHF